This T cell receptor beta chain was profiled in a study of shared clonotypes between healthy human individuals. Study details: Sampling drew on donors who were a couple of women and a few men aged 18 to 49. Whole-study findings and limits: Only a few donors were included, so the genetic and exposure-history diversity represented was limited.

With respect to this clone: The antigen is unknown.

The CDR3 loop spans 14 amino acids. All donors were Caucasian adults living in Nashville, Tennessee. The authors distributed each subset's genomic DNA evenly over several immunoSEQ plates. Sequencing was performed with immunoSEQ multiplex PCR; in TCRdb, only in-frame clones are kept and a portion is missing. The repertoire holds millions of clones, with more than 80% as singletons. The V and J genes are TRBV21-1 and TRBJ2-7; the table's TRBD1 call for D was not verified on the DNA. TRBV21-1 is a pseudogene segment. The TCR comes from a young man in good health. The material sequenced was naive CD4+ T cells sorted from blood. The subset was: CD45RA+ positively selected. DNA of the CDR3: TGTGCCAGCAGCAAGGGCAGGGGAGTCCACGAGCAGTACTTC. This gives the protein CASSKGRGVHEQYF.